The 9 T cell receptor beta chains presented below share a single source sample, sequenced in a study of shared clonotypes between healthy human individuals. Method: immunoSEQ multiplex PCR; TCRdb's copy keeps in-frame clones and lacks some. The sample holds over 2 million clones; 85% to 95% are singletons and the top ten take 0.37%. The sample comprised naive CD4+ T cells from PBMCs. As for subset: CD45RA+ positively selected. These receptors originate from a man younger than 30 in good health. Some clones in this sample may be carry-over from other donors' samples.

V usage is TRBV28 and J usage is TRBJ2-5; 8 bases are a match to TRBD2. The V segment lost 5 bases and the J segment 0 bases; nucleotides outside the gene matches: 5. The CDR3 spans 15 residues. The germline V gene encodes CDR1 MDHEN and CDR2 SYDVKM. This CDR3 reads CASSPGGGYQETQYF. The CDR3 nucleotides are TGTGCCAGCAGTCCCGGGGGGGGCTACCAAGAGACCCAGTACTTC.

The CDR3 loop is CASSLVVVDPNNEQFF. As DNA, the CDR3 is TGTGCCAGCAGCTTGGTCGTCGTGGACCCAAACAATGAGCAGTTCTTC. The chain couples TRBV5-6 to TRBJ2-1; D uncertain. The V gene's germline CDR1 is SGHDT and CDR2 YYEEEE. The V gene lost 0 bases and the J gene lost 5 bases, with 15 bases spanning the gap. The CDR3 runs to 16 residues.

The rearrangement joins TRBV6-5 to TRBJ2-7; D uncertain. Trimming cost V 8 bases and J 2 bases, with 19 bases left between them. CDR1 and CDR2 (germline): MNHEY, SVGAGI. The CDR3 sequence is 15 residues long. CDR3 region: CASRIAGGNPYEQYF. The CDR3 DNA reads TGTGCCAGCCGAATCGCCGGTGGCAACCCCTACGAGCAGTACTTC.

V is TRBV11-2 and J is TRBJ2-5, with D possibly being TRBD2 (6 bases). Germline values: CDR1 SGHAT, CDR2 FQNNGV. The CDR3 is 13 amino acids. Trimming left V 5 bases short and J 6 bases short, with 13 bases between. CDR3 nucleotides: TGTGCCAGCAGCCCGGGGGATACAAAGACCCAGTACTTC. This sequence encodes CASSPGDTKTQYF.

The chain has TRBV5-1 and TRBJ1-3; no clear D. With 0 bases removed from V and 2 bases from J, the gap between germline ends came to 9 bases. The length of the CDR3 is 15 residues. CDR1 and CDR2 (germline): SGHRS, YFSETQ. CDR3 in amino acids: CASSLDGTPGNTIYF. The CDR3 DNA follows: TGCGCCAGCAGCTTGGACGGAACACCTGGAAACACCATATATTTT.

This clone was counted once. V and J are TRBV28 and TRBJ1-3; maybe TRBD1 (5 bases). In germline, CDR1 is MDHEN, CDR2 SYDVKM. Trimming took 6 bases from V and 2 from J, leaving 17 bases between them. The CDR3 contains 16 residues. CDR3 nucleotide sequence: TGTGCCAGCAGACTCCCGGGGACTACAACTGGAAACACCATATATTTT. Its translation: CASRLPGTTTGNTIYF.

The chain employs TRBV7-9 and TRBJ2-3; 10 bases fit TRBD2. V lost 5 bases to trimming and J lost 0 bases; unmatched junction nucleotides: 5. Per germline, CDR1 SEHNR and CDR2 FQNEAQ (reference sequence). The CDR3 has 16 residues. CDR3 protein: CASSPGTSASTDTQYF. CDR3 DNA sequence: TGTGCCAGCAGCCCTGGGACTAGCGCCAGCACAGATACGCAGTATTTT. Supplemented by reference TRBV7-9 and TRBJ2-3, the full variable domain reads DTGVSQNPRHKITKRGQNVTFRCDPISEHNRLYWYRQTLGQGPEFLTYFQNEAQLEKSRLLSDRFSAERPKGSFSTLEIQRTEQGDSAMYLCASSPGTSASTDTQYFGPGTRLTVL.

The chain has TRBV18 and TRBJ1-2; no reliable D call. V lost 3 bases to trimming and J lost 0 bases, with 8 bases between them. Per germline, CDR1 KGHSH and CDR2 LQKENI. CDR3 length equals 14 residues. This chain's CDR3 is CASSPSPTNYGYTF. The CDR3 region has the DNA TGTGCCAGCTCACCGTCCCCCACTAACTATGGCTACACCTTC.

The gene calls are TRBV18 and TRBJ1-1; D perhaps matches TRBD1 (6 bases). The germline gives CDR1 KGHSH, CDR2 LQKENI. This CDR3 spans 14 amino acids. The germline V and J ends were trimmed by 3 bases and 6 bases, with 14 bases remaining between them. The CDR3, as DNA: TGTGCCAGCTCACCCCTACAGGGCACGGCTGAAGCTTTCTTT. Amino acids: CASSPLQGTAEAFF.